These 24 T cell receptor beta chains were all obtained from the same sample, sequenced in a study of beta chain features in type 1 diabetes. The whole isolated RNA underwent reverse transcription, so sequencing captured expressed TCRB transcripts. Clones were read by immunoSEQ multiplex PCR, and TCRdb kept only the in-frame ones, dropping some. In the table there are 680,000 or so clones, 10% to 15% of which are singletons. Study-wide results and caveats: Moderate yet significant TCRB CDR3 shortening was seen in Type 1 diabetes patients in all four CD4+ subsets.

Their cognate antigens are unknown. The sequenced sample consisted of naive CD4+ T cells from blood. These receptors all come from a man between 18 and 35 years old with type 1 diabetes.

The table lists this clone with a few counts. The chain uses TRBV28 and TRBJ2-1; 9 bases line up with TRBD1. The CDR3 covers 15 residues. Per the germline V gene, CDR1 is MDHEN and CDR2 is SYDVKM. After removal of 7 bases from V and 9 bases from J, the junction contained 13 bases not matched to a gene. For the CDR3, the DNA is TGTGCCAGCACCCTAACCGGGACAGGGTCGACTGAGCAGTTCTTC. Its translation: CASTLTGTGSTEQFF.

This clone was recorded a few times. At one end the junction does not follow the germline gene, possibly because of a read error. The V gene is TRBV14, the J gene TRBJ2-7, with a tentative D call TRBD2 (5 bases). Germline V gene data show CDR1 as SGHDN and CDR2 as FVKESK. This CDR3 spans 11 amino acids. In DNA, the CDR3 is TGTGCCAGCAACCAAGAGGGCGAGCAGTACTTC. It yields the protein CASNQEGEQYF.

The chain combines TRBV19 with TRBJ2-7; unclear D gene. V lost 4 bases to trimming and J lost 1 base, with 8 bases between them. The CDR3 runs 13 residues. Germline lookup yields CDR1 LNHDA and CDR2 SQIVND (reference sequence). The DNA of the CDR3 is TGTGCCAGTAGTAAACTGGGGTCCTACGAGCAGTACTTC. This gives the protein CASSKLGSYEQYF.

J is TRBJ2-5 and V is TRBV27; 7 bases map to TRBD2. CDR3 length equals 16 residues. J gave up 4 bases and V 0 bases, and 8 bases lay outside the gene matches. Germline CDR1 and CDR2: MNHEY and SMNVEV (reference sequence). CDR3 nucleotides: TGTGCCAGCAGTTTATCTTTAGCGGGCGGATCAGAGACCCAGTACTTC. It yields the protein CASSLSLAGGSETQYF.

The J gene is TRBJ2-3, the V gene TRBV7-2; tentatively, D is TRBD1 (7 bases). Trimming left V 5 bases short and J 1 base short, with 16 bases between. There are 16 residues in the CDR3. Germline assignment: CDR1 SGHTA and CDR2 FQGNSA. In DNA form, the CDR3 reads TGTGCCAGCAGCGGGTCAGGGGGACTCGGCACAGATACGCAGTATTTT. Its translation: CASSGSGGLGTDTQYF.

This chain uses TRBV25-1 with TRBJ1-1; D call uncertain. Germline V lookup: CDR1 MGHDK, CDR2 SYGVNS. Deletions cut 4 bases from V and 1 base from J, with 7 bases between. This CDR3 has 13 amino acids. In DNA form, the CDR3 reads TGTGCCAGCAGTGGTCAGGCGAACACTGAAGCTTTCTTT. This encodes CASSGQANTEAFF.

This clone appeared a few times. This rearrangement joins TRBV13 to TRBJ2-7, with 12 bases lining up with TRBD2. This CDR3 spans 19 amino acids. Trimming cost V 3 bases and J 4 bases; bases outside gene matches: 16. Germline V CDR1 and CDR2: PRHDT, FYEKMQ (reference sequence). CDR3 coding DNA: TGTGCCAGCAGCTTTTGGCTAGCGGGGGGGAATATGTATCCGTACGAGCAGTACTTC. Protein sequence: CASSFWLAGGNMYPYEQYF. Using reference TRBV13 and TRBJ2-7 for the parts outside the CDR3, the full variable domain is AAGVIQSPRHLIKEKRETATLKCYPIPRHDTVYWYQQGPGQDPQFLISFYEKMQSDKGSIPDRFSAQQFSDYHSELNMSSLELGDSALYFCASSFWLAGGNMYPYEQYFGPGTRLTVT.

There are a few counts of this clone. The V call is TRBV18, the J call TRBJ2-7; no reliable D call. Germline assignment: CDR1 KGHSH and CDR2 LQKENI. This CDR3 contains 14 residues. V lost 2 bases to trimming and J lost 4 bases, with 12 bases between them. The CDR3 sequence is CASSPVETAYEQYF. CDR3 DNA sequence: TGTGCCAGCTCACCAGTAGAGACGGCGTACGAGCAGTACTTC.

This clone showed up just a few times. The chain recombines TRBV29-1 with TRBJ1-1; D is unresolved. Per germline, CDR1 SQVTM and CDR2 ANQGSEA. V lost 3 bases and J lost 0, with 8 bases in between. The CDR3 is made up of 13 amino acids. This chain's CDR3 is CSVDPQVNTEAFF. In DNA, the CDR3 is TGCAGCGTTGATCCCCAAGTGAACACTGAAGCTTTCTTT.

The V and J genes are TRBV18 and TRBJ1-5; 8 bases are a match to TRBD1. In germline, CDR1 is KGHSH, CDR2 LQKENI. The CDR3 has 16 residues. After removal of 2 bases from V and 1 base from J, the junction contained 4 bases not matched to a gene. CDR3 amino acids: CASSPETGESNQPQHF. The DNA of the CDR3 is TGTGCCAGCTCACCAGAGACAGGGGAGAGCAATCAGCCCCAGCATTTT. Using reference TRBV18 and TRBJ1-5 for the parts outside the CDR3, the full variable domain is NAGVMQNPRHLVRRRGQEARLRCSPMKGHSHVYWYRQLPEEGLKFMVYLQKENIIDESGMPKERFSAEFPKEGPSILRIQQVVRGDSAAYFCASSPETGESNQPQHFGDGTRLSIL.

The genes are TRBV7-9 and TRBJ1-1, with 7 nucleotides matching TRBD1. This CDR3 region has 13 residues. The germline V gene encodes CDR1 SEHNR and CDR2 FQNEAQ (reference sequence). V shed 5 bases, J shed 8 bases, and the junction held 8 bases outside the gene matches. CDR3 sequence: CASSRAGQLEAFF. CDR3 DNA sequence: TGTGCCAGCAGCAGAGCGGGACAGTTAGAAGCTTTCTTT. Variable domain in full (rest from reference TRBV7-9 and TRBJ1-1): DTGVSQNPRHKITKRGQNVTFRCDPISEHNRLYWYRQTLGQGPEFLTYFQNEAQLEKSRLLSDRFSAERPKGSFSTLEIQRTEQGDSAMYLCASSRAGQLEAFFGQGTRLTVV.

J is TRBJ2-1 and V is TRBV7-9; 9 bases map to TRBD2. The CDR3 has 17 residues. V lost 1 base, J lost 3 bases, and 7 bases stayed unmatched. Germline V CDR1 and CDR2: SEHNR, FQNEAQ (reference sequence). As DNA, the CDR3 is TGTGCCAGCAGCTTAGAAATAGCAGCGGGGGGCTACAATGAGCAGTTCTTC. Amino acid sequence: CASSLEIAAGGYNEQFF.

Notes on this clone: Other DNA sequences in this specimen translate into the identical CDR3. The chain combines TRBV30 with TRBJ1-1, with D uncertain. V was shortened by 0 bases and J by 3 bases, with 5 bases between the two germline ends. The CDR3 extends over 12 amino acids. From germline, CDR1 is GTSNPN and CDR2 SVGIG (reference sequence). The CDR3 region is CAWSVGDTEAFF. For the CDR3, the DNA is TGTGCCTGGAGTGTCGGGGACACTGAAGCTTTCTTT.

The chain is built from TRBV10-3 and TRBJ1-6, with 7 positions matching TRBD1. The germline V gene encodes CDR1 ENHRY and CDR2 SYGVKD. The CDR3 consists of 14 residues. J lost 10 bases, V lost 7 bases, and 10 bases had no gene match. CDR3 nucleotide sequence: TGTGCCATCACGGCGGGGCAGGGGGAATCACCCCTCCACTTT. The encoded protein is CAITAGQGESPLHF.

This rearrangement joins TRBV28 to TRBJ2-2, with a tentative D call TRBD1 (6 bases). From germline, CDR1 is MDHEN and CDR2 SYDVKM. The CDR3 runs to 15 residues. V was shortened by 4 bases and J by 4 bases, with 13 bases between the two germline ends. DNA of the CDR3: TGTGCCAGCAGTTCAGGGGCAGGGAGCACCGGGGAGCTGTTTTTT. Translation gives CASSSGAGSTGELFF.

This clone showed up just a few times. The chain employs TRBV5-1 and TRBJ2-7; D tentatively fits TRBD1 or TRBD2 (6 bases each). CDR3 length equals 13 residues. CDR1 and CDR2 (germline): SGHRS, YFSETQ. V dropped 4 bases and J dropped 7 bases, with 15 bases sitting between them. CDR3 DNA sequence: TGCGCCAGCAGCATGGAGGGGGTGAGAGAGCAGTACTTC. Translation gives CASSMEGVREQYF.

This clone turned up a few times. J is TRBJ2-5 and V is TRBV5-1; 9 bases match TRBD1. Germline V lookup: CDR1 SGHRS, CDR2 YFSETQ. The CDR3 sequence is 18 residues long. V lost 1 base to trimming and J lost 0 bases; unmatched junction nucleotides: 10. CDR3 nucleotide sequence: TGCGCCAGCAGCTTGCTCATCTCTGGGACAGGGAACCAAGAGACCCAGTACTTC. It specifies CASSLLISGTGNQETQYF. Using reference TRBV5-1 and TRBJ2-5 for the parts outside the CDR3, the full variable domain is KAGVTQTPRYLIKTRGQQVTLSCSPISGHRSVSWYQQTPGQGLQFLFEYFSETQRNKGNFPGRFSGRQFSNSRSEMNVSTLELGDSALYLCASSLLISGTGNQETQYFGPGTRLLVL.

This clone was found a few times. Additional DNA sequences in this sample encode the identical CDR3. CDR3 protein: CSARVETQYF. The CDR3 nucleotides are TGCAGTGCTAGGGTAGAGACCCAGTACTTC. V and J are TRBV20-1 and TRBJ2-5; D remains unclear. The CDR3 extends over 10 amino acids. Germline V gives CDR1 DFQATT, CDR2 SNEGSKA (reference sequence). V lost 3 bases, J lost 4 bases, and 3 bases lay in between.

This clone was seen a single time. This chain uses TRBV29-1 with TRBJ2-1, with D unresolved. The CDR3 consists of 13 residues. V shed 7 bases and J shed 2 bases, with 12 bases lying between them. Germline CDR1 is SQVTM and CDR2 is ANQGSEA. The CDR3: CSDGRAAYNEQFF. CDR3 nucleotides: TGCAGCGATGGACGGGCAGCCTACAATGAGCAGTTCTTC.

CDR3 sequence: CASSERVGTEAFF. CDR3 in DNA: TGTGCCAGCAGTGAGCGGGTCGGCACTGAAGCTTTCTTT. The chain is built from TRBV2 and TRBJ1-1, with no clear D. The CDR3 runs to 13 residues. Germline CDR1 is SNHLY and CDR2 is FYNNEI. The V end lost 3 bases, the J end lost 4 bases, and 9 bases lay between the germline ends.

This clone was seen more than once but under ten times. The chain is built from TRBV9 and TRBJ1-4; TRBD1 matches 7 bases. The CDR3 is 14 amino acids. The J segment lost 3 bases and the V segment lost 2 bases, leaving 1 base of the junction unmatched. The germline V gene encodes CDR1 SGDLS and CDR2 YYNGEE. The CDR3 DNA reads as TGTGCCAGCAGCGTCGGGACAGCTAATGAAAAACTGTTTTTT. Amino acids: CASSVGTANEKLFF. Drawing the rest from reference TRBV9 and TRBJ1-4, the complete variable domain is DSGVTQTPKHLITATGQRVTLRCSPRSGDLSVYWYQQSLDQGLQFLIQYYNGEERAKGNILERFSAQQFPDLHSELNLSSLELGDSALYFCASSVGTANEKLFFGSGTQLSVL.

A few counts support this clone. The CDR3 DNA follows: TGTGCCAGCAGTTACTTCGGGATTAATGAAAAACTGTTTTTT. This encodes CASSYFGINEKLFF. The gene calls are TRBV6-5 and TRBJ1-4; D is undetermined. V gave up 1 base and J gave up 4 bases, with 7 bases separating them. The CDR3 is made up of 14 amino acids. Germline V gene sequence: CDR1 MNHEY, CDR2 SVGAGI.

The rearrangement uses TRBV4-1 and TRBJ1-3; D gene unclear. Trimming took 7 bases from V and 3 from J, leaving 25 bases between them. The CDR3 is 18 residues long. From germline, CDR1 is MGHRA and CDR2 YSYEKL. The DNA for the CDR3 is TGCGCCAGCACCTCAAGATTAGACAAATCCTTGTTTGGAAACACCATATATTTT. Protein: CASTSRLDKSLFGNTIYF.

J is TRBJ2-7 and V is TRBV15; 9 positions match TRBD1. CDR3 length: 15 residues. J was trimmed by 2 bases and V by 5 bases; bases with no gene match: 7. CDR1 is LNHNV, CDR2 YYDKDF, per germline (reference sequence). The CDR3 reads CATSFPGTGTYEQYF. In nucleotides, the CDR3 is TGTGCCACCAGCTTCCCCGGGACAGGGACCTACGAGCAGTACTTC.